This is a list of T cell receptor beta chains from one sample in a study of shared clonotypes between healthy human individuals. TCRdb keeps only in-frame clones here, not all; method: immunoSEQ multiplex PCR. The sample carries fewer than 2.5 million clones, roughly 93% recorded once. Material for sequencing was naive CD4+ T cells from PBMCs. The receptors here all came from a man aged 18 to 29 in good health. Some clones in this sample may be carry-over from other donors' samples. The CDR3 runs from the conserved cysteine through the conserved F or W. Each record gives: V gene, clone size, J gene, D gene, CDR3 DNA, CDR3 protein. A D gene is named only where the DNA matches it firmly. Rows give clone size only sometimes, using once, few, many, or a class for an expanded clone.

V gene: TRBV28; clone size: once; J gene: TRBJ2-1; D gene: TRBD2; CDR3 DNA: TGTGCCAGCAGTTTGCCTAGCGGGAGGGCCGCATACAATGAGCAGTTCTTC; CDR3 protein: CASSLPSGRAAYNEQFF
V gene: TRBV6-6; clone size: NA; J gene: TRBJ1-1; D gene: NA; CDR3 DNA: TGTGCCAGCAGTTATCCTACCCAGGAAGCTTTCTTT; CDR3 protein: CASSYPTQEAFF
V gene: TRBV5-1; clone size: NA; J gene: TRBJ1-3; D gene: NA; CDR3 DNA: TGCGCCAGCAGCCCTGACAGCTCTGGAAACACCATATATTTT; CDR3 protein: CASSPDSSGNTIYF
V gene: TRBV19; clone size: NA; J gene: TRBJ1-1; D gene: NA; CDR3 DNA: TGTGCCAGTAGTATCTACGGGATGAACACTGAAGCTTTCTTT; CDR3 protein: CASSIYGMNTEAFF
V gene: TRBV13; clone size: NA; J gene: TRBJ2-7; D gene: TRBD1; CDR3 DNA: TGTGCCAGCAGCCGGACAGGCGAGTCCTACGAGCAGTACTTC; CDR3 protein: CASSRTGESYEQYF
V gene: TRBV2; clone size: NA; J gene: TRBJ2-1; D gene: TRBD2; CDR3 DNA: TGTGCCAGCAGTGGTGTCGGGAGGGCCGATAATGAGCAGTTCTTC; CDR3 protein: CASSGVGRADNEQFF
V gene: TRBV2; clone size: NA; J gene: TRBJ1-4; D gene: TRBD1; CDR3 DNA: TGTGCCAGCAGTGACAGGGGGAGAAATGAAAAACTGTTTTTT; CDR3 protein: CASSDRGRNEKLFF
V gene: TRBV30; clone size: NA; J gene: TRBJ2-7; D gene: NA; CDR3 DNA: TGTGCCTGGAGTGTGGGAGTCTCCTACGAGCAGTACTTC; CDR3 protein: CAWSVGVSYEQYF
V gene: TRBV19; clone size: NA; J gene: TRBJ1-2; D gene: NA; CDR3 DNA: TGTGCCAGTAGTGTCCGGGACACCTTGGGCTACACCTTC; CDR3 protein: CASSVRDTLGYTF
V gene: TRBV6-1; clone size: NA; J gene: TRBJ1-2; D gene: TRBD1; CDR3 DNA: TGTGCCACCAACAGTAGGGACAGCTATGGCTACACCTTC; CDR3 protein: CATNSRDSYGYTF
V gene: TRBV5-4; clone size: NA; J gene: TRBJ2-1; D gene: TRBD1; CDR3 DNA: TGTGCCAGCTGTCGGGACAGGCGCTACAATGAGCAGTTCTTC; CDR3 protein: CASCRDRRYNEQFF
V gene: TRBV18; clone size: NA; J gene: TRBJ2-5; D gene: TRBD1; CDR3 DNA: TGTGCCAGCTCACCGTGGGACAGTCCCGGGGAGACCCAGTACTTC; CDR3 protein: CASSPWDSPGETQYF
V gene: TRBV4-1; clone size: NA; J gene: TRBJ2-7; D gene: TRBD1; CDR3 DNA: TGCGCCAGCAGCCACCCGACAGGGTCTTTAATCGAGCAGTACTTC; CDR3 protein: CASSHPTGSLIEQYF
V gene: TRBV25-1; clone size: NA; J gene: TRBJ2-2; D gene: NA; CDR3 DNA: TGTGCCAGCAGTGAATCGTACAGGACTAACACCGGGGAGCTGTTTTTT; CDR3 protein: CASSESYRTNTGELFF
V gene: TRBV7-2; clone size: NA; J gene: TRBJ1-1; D gene: NA; CDR3 DNA: TGTGCCAGCAGCTCGAGACGGTCCTTTGGCACTGAAGCTTTCTTT; CDR3 protein: CASSSRRSFGTEAFF
V gene: TRBV27; clone size: NA; J gene: TRBJ2-3; D gene: TRBD2; CDR3 DNA: TGTGCCAGCAGGGCAAGGGTGCTAGCGGCTAGCACAGATACGCAGTATTTT; CDR3 protein: CASRARVLAASTDTQYF
V gene: TRBV4-1; clone size: NA; J gene: TRBJ1-2; D gene: NA; CDR3 DNA: TGCGCCACGATGGGGTCCGGCAACTATGGCTACACCTTC; CDR3 protein: CATMGSGNYGYTF
V gene: TRBV6-5; clone size: NA; J gene: TRBJ1-2; D gene: NA; CDR3 DNA: TGTGCCAGCAACCGGGGCGGGGTCCAAGATGGCTACACCTTC; CDR3 protein: CASNRGGVQDGYTF
V gene: TRBV19; clone size: NA; J gene: TRBJ1-3; D gene: NA; CDR3 DNA: TGTGCCAGTAGTAAAGGGCCCGCAGGGTCAGGAAACACCATATATTTT; CDR3 protein: CASSKGPAGSGNTIYF
V gene: TRBV5-4; clone size: NA; J gene: TRBJ2-1; D gene: NA; CDR3 DNA: TGTGCCAGCAGCTTTTGGAGGGCAAGCTCCTACAATGAGCAGTTCTTC; CDR3 protein: CASSFWRASSYNEQFF
V gene: TRBV2; clone size: NA; J gene: TRBJ2-1; D gene: NA; CDR3 DNA: TGTGCCAGCAACGGGCCCTCGGTCTACAATGAGCAGTTCTTC; CDR3 protein: CASNGPSVYNEQFF
V gene: TRBV7-9; clone size: NA; J gene: TRBJ2-3; D gene: TRBD2; CDR3 DNA: TGTGCCAGCAGCCCTACCCGTGGTAGCGGGAGAATAACAGATACGCAGTATTTT; CDR3 protein: CASSPTRGSGRITDTQYF
V gene: TRBV28; clone size: NA; J gene: TRBJ2-7; D gene: NA; CDR3 DNA: TGTGCCAGCAGTATCGGGACCACCCCCTACGAGCAGTACTTC; CDR3 protein: CASSIGTTPYEQYF
V gene: TRBV11-2; clone size: NA; J gene: TRBJ2-7; D gene: NA; CDR3 DNA: TGTGCCAGCAGTTACACCGCGGGGATCGACTACGAGCAGTACTTC; CDR3 protein: CASSYTAGIDYEQYF
V gene: TRBV7-2; clone size: NA; J gene: TRBJ1-2; D gene: NA; CDR3 DNA: TGTGCCAGCAGCTTAGATTCGGCAGGGTTAATATGGGGCTACACCTTC; CDR3 protein: CASSLDSAGLIWGYTF
V gene: TRBV6-5; clone size: NA; J gene: TRBJ1-5; D gene: NA; CDR3 DNA: TGTGCCAGCAGTTACGCCGGGCAACAGCCCCAGCATTTT; CDR3 protein: CASSYAGQQPQHF
V gene: TRBV11-3; clone size: NA; J gene: TRBJ2-1; D gene: TRBD1; CDR3 DNA: TGTGCCAGCAGCTTCACCGGGACAGGGCCAGGAGAGCAGTTCTTC; CDR3 protein: CASSFTGTGPGEQFF
V gene: TRBV7-3; clone size: NA; J gene: TRBJ2-1; D gene: TRBD1; CDR3 DNA: TGTGCCAGCAGCTTAACAGGGGGCGGCCTCCGGTCGTACAATGAGCAGTTCTTC; CDR3 protein: CASSLTGGGLRSYNEQFF
V gene: TRBV6-1; clone size: once; J gene: TRBJ1-5; D gene: NA; CDR3 DNA: TGTGCCAGCAGTTCCGGCGCTTATAGCAATCAGCCCCAGCATTTT; CDR3 protein: CASSSGAYSNQPQHF
V gene: TRBV2; clone size: NA; J gene: TRBJ2-4; D gene: NA; CDR3 DNA: TGTGCCAGCAGTGAAGGAGGCGGAGGTGGAAACATTCAGTACTTC; CDR3 protein: CASSEGGGGGNIQYF
V gene: TRBV9; clone size: NA; J gene: TRBJ2-1; D gene: TRBD2; CDR3 DNA: TGTGCCAGCAGCGTTGCTAGCGGGAGGTCATACAATGAGCAGTTCTTC; CDR3 protein: CASSVASGRSYNEQFF